The next 13 T cell receptor beta chains were all read from a single sample in a study of blood T cell repertoires in COVID-19 (dated by TCRdb to the early 2020s). Library creation used the immunoSEQ multiplex PCR assay. Entries here come from immuneACCESS through TCRdb and include only in-frame sequences with V and J called. Some clones fail to appear in such tables; in the studies checked, an unresolved V gene covers under half of the shortfall, and the cause of the remainder is unknown. The sample profile shows 250,000 or so clones; approximately 90% of them were found once. 2% to 2.5% of the sample rests with the top ten. Source material: PBMCs or T cells enriched from blood (not recorded which). The receptors shown here come from a woman aged 40 to 49 with acute COVID-19.

This chain uses TRBV2 with TRBJ2-1; the D gene is possibly TRBD2 (6 bases). Trimming left V 1 base short and J 0 bases short, with 10 bases between. The CDR3 spans 16 residues. Germline-derived CDR1 and CDR2 are SNHLY and FYNNEI. The CDR3 loop is CASSEVGGDSYNEQFF. CDR3 bases: TGTGCCAGCAGTGAAGTTGGCGGGGACTCCTACAATGAGCAGTTCTTC.

The J gene is TRBJ1-3, the V gene TRBV7-2; D call uncertain. Germline V CDR1 and CDR2: SGHTA, FQGNSA. The CDR3 contains 13 residues. Trimming took off 5 bases at V and 1 base at J, with 6 bases between the two ends. This CDR3 reads CASSLASGNTIYF. DNA for the CDR3: TGTGCCAGCAGCCTGGCTTCTGGAAACACCATATATTTT.

This chain links TRBV5-6 with TRBJ2-7; possible D gene TRBD1, 5 bases. V lost 0 bases and J 7 bases, leaving 5 bases between the germline ends. Germline values: CDR1 SGHDT, CDR2 YYEEEE. The CDR3 contains 11 residues. CDR3 region: CASSLEGEQYV. The CDR3 bases are TGTGCCAGCAGCTTGGAGGGGGAGCAGTACGTC.

The chain joins TRBV24-1 to TRBJ2-5; D may be TRBD2 (6 bases). The CDR3 runs 15 residues. The V gene's germline CDR1 is KGHDR and CDR2 SFDVKD. Trimming took off 4 bases at V and 1 base at J, with 12 bases between the two ends. CDR3 bases: TGTGCCACCAGTGACGGGGGTAGGGGCCAAGAGACCCAGTACTTC. Protein product: CATSDGGRGQETQYF.

The chain is built from TRBV18 and TRBJ2-5, with 8 positions matching TRBD2. V shed 5 bases, J shed 4 bases, and the junction held 12 bases outside the gene matches. Germline lookup yields CDR1 KGHSH and CDR2 LQKENI. CDR3 size: 16 residues. CDR3 amino acids: CASSTTPPGGGETQYF. The DNA of the CDR3 is TGTGCCAGCTCAACCACTCCTCCGGGAGGGGGAGAGACCCAGTACTTC.

The gene calls are TRBV10-3 and TRBJ2-2; TRBD1 matches at 7 bases. The V gene end was trimmed by 10 bases and the J gene end by 1 base; junction bases not matched to a gene: 6. The germline CDR1 and CDR2 sequences are ENHRY and SYGVKD. CDR3 size: 14 residues. DNA of the CDR3: TGTGCCACCACGGGGACAGTGAACACCGGGGAGCTGTTTTTT. Its translation: CATTGTVNTGELFF.

This clone showed up just a few times. The chain employs TRBV6-1 and TRBJ2-3, with TRBD1 identical over 10 bases. The trim removed 3 bases at V and 7 bases at J, leaving 4 bases unmatched. CDR1 is MNHNS and CDR2 is SASEGT in the germline V gene. CDR3 size: 14 residues. The CDR3 reads CASSDRDRGHTQYF. In DNA form, the CDR3 reads TGTGCCAGCAGTGACCGGGACAGGGGACATACGCAGTATTTT.

This clone was observed a handful of times. In the same sample, other DNA sequences code for this CDR3. The chain joins TRBV7-2 to TRBJ1-5, with D uncertain. The CDR3 is 15 amino acids. Germline CDR1 and CDR2: SGHTA and FQGNSA. Deletions cut 1 base from V and 0 bases from J, with 7 bases between. The CDR3 nucleotides are TGTGCCAGCAGCTTAGACGGGAATAGCAATCAGCCCCAGCATTTT. This translates into CASSLDGNSNQPQHF.

V is TRBV11-2 and J is TRBJ2-3; 13 positions agree with TRBD2. The CDR3 totals 15 residues. V lost 5 bases, J lost 6 bases, and 5 bases stayed unmatched. Looked up from germline, CDR1 is SGHAT and CDR2 is FQNNGV. The CDR3 is CASSVLAGGHDTQYF. The DNA for the CDR3 is TGTGCCAGCAGCGTACTAGCGGGGGGGCACGATACGCAGTATTTT.

This clone was detected only a few times. The chain combines TRBV5-1 with TRBJ1-2; 8 bases agree with TRBD1. V shed 5 bases, J shed 8 bases, and the junction held 14 bases outside the gene matches. Per germline, CDR1 SGHRS and CDR2 YFSETQ. The CDR3 runs to 15 residues. CDR3 coding DNA: TGCGCCAGCAGTTTATCCGCCACAGGGGGACCGGGCTACACCTTC. Protein product: CASSLSATGGPGYTF.

The chain uses TRBV7-8 and TRBJ2-5; D is unclear. Germline V gene data show CDR1 as SGHVS and CDR2 as FQNEAQ. Trimming pared 5 bases from V and 5 bases from J, leaving 9 bases between. The CDR3 spans 12 residues. The CDR3 region has the DNA TGTGCCAGCAGCCCAGATTTGGAGACCCAGTACTTC. Protein: CASSPDLETQYF.

This chain uses TRBV5-1 with TRBJ2-3; 8 positions match TRBD2. The V segment lost 6 bases and the J segment 1 base; nucleotides outside the gene matches: 7. This CDR3 spans 15 amino acids. Germline CDR1 and CDR2: SGHRS and YFSETQ. CDR3 DNA sequence: TGCGCCAGCACGGCGGGGGGCCGGCGCACAGATACGCAGTATTTT. As protein: CASTAGGRRTDTQYF.

The chain employs TRBV18 and TRBJ2-1; 8 bases agree with TRBD1. V was clipped by 4 bases and J by 10 bases; unmatched bases: 6. CDR1 is KGHSH and CDR2 is LQKENI in the germline V gene. The CDR3 runs to 13 residues. CDR3 region: CASSREGTGEQFF. The DNA for the CDR3 is TGTGCCAGCTCACGCGAAGGGACAGGCGAGCAGTTCTTC.